The present T cell receptor (beta chain) was sequenced within a study of control samples from healthy donors and cancer patients (TCRdb year 2020). Libraries were constructed by the immunoSEQ multiplex PCR assay. As stored in TCRdb, this immuneACCESS dataset retains in-frame rearrangements with V and J assigned. A fraction of the clones does not appear; measured against another copy, unresolved V genes explain less than half of the discrepancy, and the remainder lacks a known reason. Present in this sample are around 57,000 clones, 75% to 95% of which were seen just once. The top ten hold roughly 0.91% of the sample. This clone showed up just once. Its antigen is currently not known. Nothing much larger sits one base from this clone, and base qualities are not available. From its cysteine to its phenylalanine, the CDR3 spans 20 amino acids. This entry keeps only the CDR3 DNA: 60 bases, framed from base 1. The trim is 3 bases for V and 0 bases for J, with a gap of 24 bases between the germline ends.

This receptor chain uses TRBV23-1 and TRBJ1-5; the D gene cannot be named for sure. TRBV23-1 is an ORF; its function is uncertain. The specimen sequenced was PBMCs. The sequence was collected from a young man with colorectal cancer. The CDR3 corresponds to CASSHNRDPRLSYSNQPQHF. The DNA sequence reads TGCGCCAGCAGTCACAACCGGGATCCTCGCCTATCGTATAGCAATCAGCCCCAGCATTTT.